The rows below give T cell receptor beta chains drawn from one sample of a study of T cell responses to AZD1222 COVID-19 vaccine. The data were produced by immunoSEQ multiplex PCR, yet TCRdb's version contains in-frame clones alone and is incomplete. The sample consists of 150,000 to 200,000 clones, 85% to 95% of them appearing once. The sample was peripheral blood, taken on day 0 of AZD1222 vaccination. Source of these receptors: an adult in good health. The CDR3 runs from the conserved cysteine through the conserved F or W. D genes are given only for firm matches. A row's size may be missing; if present it is once, few, many or a size class.

j_call,v_call,d_call,clone_size,cdr3_aa,cdr3_nt
TRBJ2-1,TRBV7-8,TRBD2,-,CASSLSASGGNEQFF,TGTGCCAGCAGCTTATCGGCTAGCGGGGGAAATGAGCAGTTCTTC
TRBJ2-7,TRBV7-2,-,once,CASSSLGREQYF,TGTGCCAGCAGCTCCCTGGGGCGCGAGCAGTACTTC
TRBJ1-2,TRBV19,-,once,CASSIQGTYGYTF,TGTGCCAGTAGTATACAGGGGACCTATGGCTACACCTTC
TRBJ2-3,TRBV6-5,TRBD2,-,CASGLGGTDTQYF,TGTGCCAGTGGACTAGGGGGCACAGATACGCAGTATTTT
TRBJ2-7,TRBV18,-,-,CASSQNSGDEQYF,TGTGCCAGCTCACAAAACAGTGGCGACGAGCAGTACTTC
TRBJ1-4,TRBV19,-,-,CASSIGTSEHKEKLFF,TGTGCCAGTAGTATCGGGACATCCGAACACAAGGAAAAACTGTTTTTT
TRBJ1-1,TRBV4-1,TRBD1,-,CASSPYRDSRGDTEAFF,TGCGCCAGCAGCCCCTACCGGGACAGCCGGGGGGACACTGAAGCTTTCTTT
TRBJ2-7,TRBV7-2,-,-,CASSRWHAELYEQYF,TGTGCCAGCAGCCGCTGGCATGCGGAGCTCTACGAGCAGTACTTC
TRBJ1-1,TRBV30,-,once,CAWSGLSSTEAFF,TGTGCCTGGAGTGGACTTAGCAGCACTGAAGCTTTCTTT
TRBJ1-2,TRBV7-3,TRBD1,once,CASSPQAGTAYGYTF,TGTGCCAGCAGCCCCCAAGCGGGGACAGCCTATGGCTACACCTTC
TRBJ2-7,TRBV7-9,TRBD1,-,CASSLVREGQGPYEQYF,TGTGCCAGCAGCTTAGTACGCGAGGGACAGGGGCCCTACGAGCAGTACTTC